This TCR beta chain was captured in a study of vaccination and CD4 T cells after COVID-19. Study-wide background: Convalescent donors were composed of six males and four females, of whom two were Hispanic.

Notes on this clonotype: Its antigen is as yet unknown.

The Oncomine TCR Beta short-read assay sequenced DNA from cultured CD4+ T cells. TCRdb reprocessed the PCR reads with MiXCR, giving one entry per CDR3 protein. The sample lists about 18,000 distinct CDR3 sequences, just under 55% occurring once. Specified treatment: approximately 9-day PBMC culture with coronavirus spike peptide pools or control peptides (ViraFEST assay). Patients returned positive PCR results between March and December 2020, earlier than US Alpha, Beta and Delta variants. PBMC cultures, at around 2 million cells per well, received about 9.4 IU/ml IL-2 and about 11 ug/ml peptide pools. V gave up 10 bases and J gave up 9 bases, with 25 bases separating them. The CDR3 extends over 16 amino acids. Germline-derived CDR1 and CDR2 are MGHDK and SYGVNS.

The chain is built from TRBV25-1 and TRBJ1-6, with TRBD1 as a possible D gene (5 bases). Sequences were obtained from CD4+ T cells from blood, cultured in vitro. The sequence was collected from a human donor who had recovered from COVID-19. Written as DNA, the CDR3 is TGTGCCACCAGGGCGCCATATAAAAGAAGTACTTCACCCCTCCACTTT. Translating it yields CATRAPYKRSTSPLHF. Looking up the rest from reference TRBV25-1 and TRBJ1-6 gives the full variable domain: EADIYQTPRYLVIGTGKKITLECSQTMGHDKMYWYQQDPGMELHLIHYSYGVNSTEKGDLSSESTVSRIRTEHFPLTLESARPSHTSQYLCATRAPYKRSTSPLHFGNGTRLTVT.